This section outlines one TCR beta chain sequence together with its context. Its specificity is unknown. The CDR3 spans 13 residues. The germline CDR1 and CDR2 sequences are SQVTM and ANQGSEA. The V gene lost 4 bases and the J gene lost 6 bases, with 15 bases spanning the gap. The data are from a study of siplizumab effects on memory and regulatory T cells. General study findings and limits: Memory cells seemed less diverse than naive T cells, which seemed major alloresponse contributors. An assignable phenotype, naive or memory, was missing from roughly 84-95% of proliferating CD4+ or CD8+ clones. Siplizumab gave mappable alloreactive CD4+ clones an average Treg-derived fraction of about 69%, against roughly 29% in controls.

The assay covered some 10^5 TCR templates per sample. Sequenced by immunoSEQ multiplex PCR; TCRdb stores in-frame clones only, minus some. The sample yields about 91,000 clones, roughly 93% seen once. Sequencing input: CD8+ T cells sorted from blood. The chain uses TRBV29-1 and TRBJ1-1; TRBD1 is a possible D gene (5 bases). The origin of this receptor is a human donor in good health. The chain's CDR3 is CSVVSGAAPEAFF. CDR3 DNA: TGCAGCGTTGTTTCCGGGGCCGCCCCTGAAGCTTTCTTT.